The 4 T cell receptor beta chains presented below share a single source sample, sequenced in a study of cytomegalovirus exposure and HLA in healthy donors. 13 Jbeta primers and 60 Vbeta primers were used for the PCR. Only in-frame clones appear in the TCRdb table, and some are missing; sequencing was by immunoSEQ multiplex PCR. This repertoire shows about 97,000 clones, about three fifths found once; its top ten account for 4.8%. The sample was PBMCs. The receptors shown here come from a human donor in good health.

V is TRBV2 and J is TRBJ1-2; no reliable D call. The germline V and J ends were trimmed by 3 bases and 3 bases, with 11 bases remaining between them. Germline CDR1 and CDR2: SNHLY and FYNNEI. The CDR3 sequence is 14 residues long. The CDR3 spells CASSERGLHYGYTF. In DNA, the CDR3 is TGTGCCAGCAGTGAGCGAGGACTACACTATGGCTACACCTTC.

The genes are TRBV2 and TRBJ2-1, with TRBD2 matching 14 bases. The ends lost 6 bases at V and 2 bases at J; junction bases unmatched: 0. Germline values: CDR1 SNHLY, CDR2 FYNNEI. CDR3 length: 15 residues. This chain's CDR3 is CASRGLAGAYNEQFF. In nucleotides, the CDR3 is TGTGCCAGCAGGGGACTAGCGGGAGCCTACAATGAGCAGTTCTTC.

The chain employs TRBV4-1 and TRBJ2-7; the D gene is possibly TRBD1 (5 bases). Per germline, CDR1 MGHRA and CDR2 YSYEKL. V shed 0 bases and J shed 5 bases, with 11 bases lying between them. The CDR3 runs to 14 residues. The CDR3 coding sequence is TGCGCCAGCAGCCAAGATGGATCCAGGGACGAGCAGTACTTC. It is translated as CASSQDGSRDEQYF.

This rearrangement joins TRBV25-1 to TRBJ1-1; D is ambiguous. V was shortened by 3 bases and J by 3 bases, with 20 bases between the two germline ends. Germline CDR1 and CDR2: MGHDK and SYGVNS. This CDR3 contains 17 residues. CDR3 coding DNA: TGTGCCAGCAGTGAGGATTCAGTCTCGGTGGCGGACACTGAAGCTTTCTTT. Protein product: CASSEDSVSVADTEAFF.